A single sample gave rise to the 15 T cell receptor beta chains below, sequenced in a study of vaccination effects on CD4 cells after COVID-19. TCRdb keeps only in-frame clones here, not all; method: immunoSEQ multiplex PCR. The sample lists nearly 45,000 clones; under 80% were seen once. Antigens of these TCRs are unknown. The ViraFEST assay expanded antigen-specific CD4+ T cells with viral peptide pools before sequencing. With about ten days of culture completed, CD4+ T cells were isolated. This person's SARS-CoV-2 infection, confirmed by PCR, occurred between March and December 2020. Material: CD4+ T cells from PBMCs cultured with a peptide pool, obtained before COVID-19 vaccination. The receptors derive from a human donor who had a prior SARS-CoV-2 infection.

J is TRBJ2-1 and V is TRBV10-3; tentative D call: TRBD1 (6 bases). This CDR3 region has 15 residues. From germline, CDR1 is ENHRY and CDR2 SYGVKD. The V end lost 3 bases, the J end lost 0 bases, and 9 bases lay between the germline ends. DNA of the CDR3: TGTGCCATCAGTGACGGGACACACTCCTACAATGAGCAGTTCTTC. It yields the protein CAISDGTHSYNEQFF.

On this clone: The DNA is left out, because the CDR3 cannot be placed on it with certainty; the CDR3 is given as TCRdb lists it. The J gene is TRBJ2-3, the V gene TRBV21-1; the table calls TRBD1, which could not be checked here. TRBV21-1 is a recognized pseudogene. The CDR3 numbers 18 amino acids, ends counted. CDR3 sequence: CASSKEWGRGIPLDTQYF.

This clone occurred once. The genes are TRBV19 and TRBJ2-3, with TRBD1 matching 10 bases. The germline CDR1 and CDR2 sequences are LNHDA and SQIVND (reference sequence). The CDR3 has 14 amino acids. V was pared by 6 bases and J by 6 bases, with 6 bases of the junction left unmatched. As DNA, the CDR3 is TGTGCCAGTAGCCCGGGACAGGGGTCTGATACGCAGTATTTT. Translating gives CASSPGQGSDTQYF.

The V call is TRBV4-3, the J call TRBJ2-7, with D uncertain. This CDR3 contains 14 residues. Deletions cut 0 bases from V and 2 bases from J, with 8 bases between. Germline V gene data show CDR1 as LGHNA and CDR2 as YSLEER. CDR3 sequence (DNA): TGCGCCAGCAGCCAAGATGTCACGACCTACGAGCAGTACTTC. It specifies CASSQDVTTYEQYF.

The rearrangement uses TRBV15 and TRBJ2-7; maybe TRBD1 (5 bases). This CDR3 region has 14 residues. Germline V gives CDR1 LNHNV, CDR2 YYDKDF (reference sequence). V lost 5 bases to trimming and J lost 0 bases, with 11 bases between them. CDR3 protein: CATSQMQGSYEQYF. In nucleotides, the CDR3 is TGTGCCACCAGCCAGATGCAGGGCTCCTACGAGCAGTACTTC.

This clone came up a few times. The chain employs TRBV5-1 and TRBJ2-3; 7 bases align to TRBD2. V was pared by 0 bases and J by 0 bases, with 1 base of the junction left unmatched. This CDR3 spans 15 amino acids. The germline CDR1 and CDR2 sequences are SGHRS and YFSETQ. Written as DNA, the CDR3 is TGCGCCAGCAGCTTGGGCGGGGGAAGCACAGATACGCAGTATTTT. This codes for CASSLGGGSTDTQYF.

The CDR3 is CSATSGVVIYF. Written as DNA, the CDR3 is TGCAGTGCTACCTCGGGTGTGGTCATATATTTT. This chain joins TRBV20-1 and TRBJ1-3; no definite D call. The CDR3 spans 11 residues. Per the germline V gene, CDR1 is DFQATT and CDR2 is SNEGSKA (reference sequence). The ends were cut back, 4 bases at V and 12 bases at J, with 13 bases in the middle.

The V gene is TRBV6-6, the J gene TRBJ1-5; weak D call: TRBD1 (5 bases). This CDR3 comprises 15 residues. The V and J ends lost 7 bases and 0 bases respectively, with 13 bases between them. Germline CDR1 is MNHNY and CDR2 is SVGAGI (reference sequence). CDR3 in amino acids: CASTPTALSNQPQHF. Here the CDR3 DNA reads TGTGCCAGCACTCCGACAGCGCTTAGCAATCAGCCCCAGCATTTT.

V and J are TRBV11-2 and TRBJ1-1, with D perhaps matching TRBD1 (6 bases). CDR1 is SGHAT and CDR2 is FQNNGV in the germline V gene. Trimming pared 3 bases from V and 7 bases from J, leaving 18 bases between. CDR3 length: 15 residues. The CDR3 nucleotides read TGTGCCAGCAGCTTTAACGCAGGGGCTGCACTTGAAGCTTTCTTT. Residues: CASSFNAGAALEAFF. The full variable domain, with the rest looked up from reference TRBV11-2 and TRBJ1-1, is EAGVAQSPRYKIIEKRQSVAFWCNPISGHATLYWYQQILGQGPKLLIQFQNNGVVDDSQLPKDRFSAERLKGVDSTLKIQPAKLEDSAVYLCASSFNAGAALEAFFGQGTRLTVV.

This chain connects TRBV19 to TRBJ2-5; 9 positions match TRBD1. Germline V CDR1 and CDR2: LNHDA, SQIVND (reference sequence). This CDR3 is built from 14 residues. The J segment lost 5 bases and the V segment lost 3 bases, leaving 4 bases of the junction unmatched. CDR3 DNA: TGTGCCAGTAGTATCACAGGGGGCAGGGAGACCCAGTACTTC. This codes for CASSITGGRETQYF. The whole variable domain, filled in from reference TRBV19 and TRBJ2-5, reads DGGITQSPKYLFRKEGQNVTLSCEQNLNHDAMYWYRQDPGQGLRLIYYSQIVNDFQKGDIAEGYSVSREKKESFPLTVTSAQKNPTAFYLCASSITGGRETQYFGPGTRLLVL.

The chain uses TRBV14 and TRBJ1-1, with TRBD1 as a possible D gene (5 bases). The V end was cut by 0 bases, the J end by 11 bases, with 13 bases between. Germline V gene sequence: CDR1 SGHDN, CDR2 FVKESK. The CDR3 consists of 13 residues. CDR3 nucleotide sequence: TGTGCCAGCAGCCAAGATTTGTGGGGGTATGCTTTCTTT. Translated: CASSQDLWGYAFF.

V usage is TRBV5-1 and J usage is TRBJ1-2, with TRBD1 as a possible D gene (5 bases). Germline CDR1 SGHRS, CDR2 YFSETQ. Trimming left V 4 bases short and J 3 bases short, with 10 bases between. This CDR3 region has 13 residues. This chain's CDR3 is CASSVTADYGYTF. In DNA form, the CDR3 reads TGCGCCAGCAGCGTGACAGCAGACTATGGCTACACCTTC.

This clone was recorded a few times. The chain recombines TRBV4-1 with TRBJ1-1, with D hard to call. CDR3 length: 13 residues. Germline CDR1 and CDR2: MGHRA and YSYEKL. The V gene lost 4 bases and the J gene lost 5 bases, with 11 bases spanning the gap. CDR3 nucleotide sequence: TGCGCCAGCAGCCGCTCGAGGAGGACTGAAGCTTTCTTT. Translating gives CASSRSRRTEAFF.

The gene calls are TRBV5-1 and TRBJ1-1; possible D gene TRBD1, 6 bases. Trimming cost V 1 base and J 1 base, with 8 bases left between them. The CDR3 consists of 14 residues. Germline CDR1 is SGHRS and CDR2 is YFSETQ. The CDR3 DNA sequence: TGCGCCAGCAGCTTGTGGGGGGCGAACACTGAAGCTTTCTTT. Its translation is CASSLWGANTEAFF.

The chain joins TRBV18 to TRBJ2-7; D is undetermined. The germline CDR1 and CDR2 sequences are KGHSH and LQKENI. The CDR3 contains 14 residues. With 3 bases removed from V and 4 bases from J, the gap between germline ends came to 13 bases. The CDR3, as DNA: TGTGCCAGCTCACCGGTCAGCCTTTCTTACGAGCAGTACTTC. Encoded protein: CASSPVSLSYEQYF.